This entry concerns a single T cell receptor beta chain. Other DNA sequences in the same sample also yield this CDR3. The data belong to a study of T cell responses to AZD1222 COVID-19 vaccine. Germline-derived CDR1 and CDR2 are LGHDT and YNNKEL (reference sequence). Trimming left V 3 bases short and J 0 bases short, with 5 bases between. The CDR3 length is 14 residues. Generated by immunoSEQ multiplex PCR, the TCRdb table keeps only in-frame clones and is missing some. This table holds about 92,000 clones, approximately 84% found once. The sequencing used peripheral blood, collected on day 0 of AZD1222 vaccination. The J gene is TRBJ1-4, the V gene TRBV3-1 (or the pseudogene TRBV3-2); unclear D gene. The source is an adult in good health. CDR3: CASSQGATNEKLFF. The CDR3 nucleotides are TGTGCCAGCAGCCAGGGTGCAACTAATGAAAAACTGTTTTTT.